This is a list of T cell receptor beta chains from one sample in a study of T cell clones after liver transplantation. Measured with immunoSEQ multiplex PCR; TCRdb has only the in-frame clones, and not every one. The profile shows nearly 15,000 clones, less than 85% of them singletons. The material was CD8+ T cells from blood, obtained 47 months after liver transplant. The source of these receptors is a human patient who received a liver transplant. The graft donor may have given rise to some T cells. CDR3s include the opening cysteine and the closing phenylalanine or tryptophan. A D gene is named only where the DNA matches it firmly. The listing skips clone size in some rows; elsewhere it reads once, few, many or a size class.

j_call,d_call,clone_size,v_call,cdr3_aa,cdr3_nt
TRBJ2-7,NA,NA,TRBV27,CASSLSIGGAYEQYF,TGTGCCAGCAGTTTATCGATAGGGGGTGCCTACGAGCAGTACTTC
TRBJ2-3,NA,NA,TRBV2,CASYLASDTQYF,TGTGCCAGCTATTTAGCATCAGATACGCAGTATTTT
TRBJ2-2,TRBD2,few,TRBV27,CASSSGLAGGFTGELFF,TGTGCCAGCAGTTCCGGACTAGCGGGAGGCTTCACCGGGGAGCTGTTTTTT
TRBJ1-4,TRBD1,NA,TRBV4-2,CASSQFFDRVGEKLFF,TGTGCCAGCAGCCAATTCTTTGACAGGGTTGGCGAAAAACTGTTTTTT
TRBJ2-5,TRBD1,NA,TRBV6-5,CASSLTGGWETQYF,TGTGCCAGCAGTCTTACAGGGGGCTGGGAGACCCAGTACTTC
TRBJ1-2,NA,NA,TRBV6-5,CASSYEPGAGYTF,TGTGCCAGCAGTTACGAGCCAGGGGCTGGCTACACCTTC
TRBJ1-6,NA,NA,TRBV19,CASSWSGDNSPLHF,TGTGCCAGTAGTTGGTCAGGGGATAATTCACCCCTCCACTTT
TRBJ2-7,TRBD2,NA,TRBV6-1,CASSEGGESYEQYF,TGTGCCAGCAGTGAGGGAGGGGAGTCCTACGAGCAGTACTTC
TRBJ2-7,NA,NA,TRBV19,CASTPGRTTYEQYF,TGTGCCAGTACACCGGGACGTACAACCTACGAGCAGTACTTC
TRBJ2-3,TRBD2,NA,TRBV6-1,CASSEGLAGTDTQYF,TGTGCCAGCAGTGAAGGACTAGCGGGGACAGATACGCAGTATTTT
TRBJ2-3,TRBD2,NA,TRBV15,CATSSDVLGLAGADTQYF,TGTGCCACCAGCAGCGACGTGCTTGGTCTAGCGGGAGCAGATACGCAGTATTTT
TRBJ2-7,TRBD1,NA,TRBV4-2,CASSLWTGAHEQYF,TGTGCCAGCAGCCTTTGGACAGGGGCCCACGAGCAGTACTTC
TRBJ2-3,NA,NA,TRBV7-3,CASSLAGASTDTQYF,TGTGCCAGCAGCTTGGCGGGGGCCAGCACAGATACGCAGTATTTT
TRBJ2-1,TRBD2,once,TRBV6-4,CASSPSGAVDEQFF,TGTGCCAGCAGTCCTAGCGGGGCGGTCGATGAGCAGTTCTTC
TRBJ2-5,TRBD2,NA,TRBV18,CASSKAGGKETQYF,TGTGCCAGCTCAAAAGCGGGGGGAAAAGAGACCCAGTACTTC
TRBJ1-3,NA,NA,TRBV7-2,CASSWPGEGTGNTIYF,TGTGCCAGCAGCTGGCCGGGGGAGGGGACTGGAAACACCATATATTTT
TRBJ1-1,NA,NA,TRBV25-1,CASSEGQGITEAFF,TGTGCCAGCAGTGAGGGGCAGGGGATCACTGAAGCTTTCTTT
TRBJ2-7,NA,NA,TRBV27,CASSFRAYEQYF,TGTGCCAGCAGTTTCCGTGCCTACGAGCAGTACTTC
TRBJ2-7,NA,NA,TRBV21-1,CASSKGKRGGRPSYEQYF,TGTGCCAGCAGCAAAGGGAAGCGGGGGGGCCGCCCCTCCTACGAGCAGTACTTC
TRBJ2-3,TRBD1,NA,TRBV4-1,CASSQEDRGRTDTQYF,TGCGCCAGCAGCCAGGAAGACAGGGGCCGCACAGATACGCAGTATTTT
TRBJ2-1,NA,once,TRBV5-1,CASSTGPVDEQFF,TGCGCCAGCAGCACAGGACCGGTGGATGAGCAGTTCTTC
TRBJ2-7,NA,NA,TRBV10-3,CAISEEQDLVQYF,TGTGCCATCAGTGAGGAACAGGATTTGGTGCAGTACTTC
TRBJ2-7,NA,NA,TRBV7-3,CASSLRRGSSYEQYF,TGTGCCAGCAGCTTGCGGCGGGGAAGCTCCTACGAGCAGTACTTC